The rows below give T cell receptor beta chains drawn from one sample of a study of T-cell reconstitution after alpha-beta-depleted transplantation in children. In TCRdb, the PCR reads were re-called with MiXCR into one record per CDR3 protein. The sample has tens of thousands of distinct CDR3 sequences, under 8% seen once. The sample was peripheral blood, taken 60 days after TCRalphabeta/CD19-depleted stem cell transplant. These receptors all come from a child younger than two who had a stem cell transplant for acute myeloid leukemia, so the T cells may come from the graft donor. The CDR3 runs from the conserved cysteine through the conserved F or W. The D gene is left open where the match is weak. The size field is filled for only some rows; it gives once, few, many or a size class.

v_call: TRBV9; j_call: TRBJ2-7; d_call: TRBD1; clone_size: .; cdr3_nt: TGTGCCAGCACCCCGGGACAGGGAATTTACGAGCAGTACTTC; cdr3_aa: CASTPGQGIYEQYF
v_call: TRBV29-1; j_call: TRBJ2-1; d_call: .; clone_size: many; cdr3_nt: TGCAGCGTTGGTGGACTCTTAAGATACAATGAGCAGTTCTTC; cdr3_aa: CSVGGLLRYNEQFF
v_call: TRBV3-1; j_call: TRBJ2-7; d_call: .; clone_size: many; cdr3_nt: TGTGCCAGCAGCCCCCAGGGGCGGGACGGGTTCTACGAGCAGTACTTC; cdr3_aa: CASSPQGRDGFYEQYF
v_call: TRBV7-9; j_call: TRBJ2-7; d_call: .; clone_size: medium-sized; cdr3_nt: TGTGCCAGCAGCATCAGGGTCGGCGAGCAGTACTTC; cdr3_aa: CASSIRVGEQYF
v_call: TRBV6-4; j_call: TRBJ2-3; d_call: .; clone_size: many; cdr3_nt: TGTGCCAGCAGCCAACAGGGAGCGGGCACAGATACGCAGTATTTT; cdr3_aa: CASSQQGAGTDTQYF
v_call: TRBV25-1; j_call: TRBJ2-5; d_call: .; clone_size: many; cdr3_nt: TGTGCCAGCAGTGAATATAGGCGGTTAGGAGAGACCCAGTACTTC; cdr3_aa: CASSEYRRLGETQYF
v_call: TRBV4-3; j_call: TRBJ1-2; d_call: .; clone_size: many; cdr3_nt: TGCGCCAGCAGCCAGGCGGCCCAGCGGGGCTACACCTTC; cdr3_aa: CASSQAAQRGYTF
v_call: TRBV9; j_call: TRBJ2-5; d_call: .; clone_size: many; cdr3_nt: TGTGCCAGCAGCGAACAGGGAAAGGCCCAAGAGACCCAGTACTTC; cdr3_aa: CASSEQGKAQETQYF
v_call: TRBV18; j_call: TRBJ1-2; d_call: .; clone_size: .; cdr3_nt: TGTGCCAGCTCGACGGAAGCTAACTATGGCTACACCTTC; cdr3_aa: CASSTEANYGYTF
v_call: TRBV9; j_call: TRBJ2-1; d_call: .; clone_size: many; cdr3_nt: TGTGCCAGCAGCTTGACTTCGAATGAGCAGTTCTTC; cdr3_aa: CASSLTSNEQFF
v_call: TRBV4-3; j_call: TRBJ2-5; d_call: .; clone_size: .; cdr3_nt: TGCGCCAGCAGCCAGACCGGGACACCCGAGACCCAGTACTTC; cdr3_aa: CASSQTGTPETQYF
v_call: TRBV12-3/TRBV12-4; j_call: TRBJ2-7; d_call: .; clone_size: .; cdr3_nt: TGTGCCAGCCGCGCCGGTGCCTACGAGCAGTACTTC; cdr3_aa: CASRAGAYEQYF
v_call: TRBV20-1; j_call: TRBJ2-5; d_call: .; clone_size: many; cdr3_nt: TGCAGTGGATCGCAGGTGTGGGAGACCCAGTACTTC; cdr3_aa: CSGSQVWETQYF
v_call: TRBV21-1; j_call: TRBJ2-1; d_call: .; clone_size: many; cdr3_nt: TGTGCCAGCAGCAAAGTCGGTGGGACTAGATACAATGAGCAGTTCTTC; cdr3_aa: CASSKVGGTRYNEQFF
v_call: TRBV29-1; j_call: TRBJ1-2; d_call: .; clone_size: many; cdr3_nt: TGCAGCGTTGAAGCCGGGGAGGGCTACACCTTC; cdr3_aa: CSVEAGEGYTF
v_call: TRBV19; j_call: TRBJ2-5; d_call: .; clone_size: few; cdr3_nt: TGTGCCAGTAGTATGGCCCCCTCACGGGGGTACCAAGAGACCCAGTACTTC; cdr3_aa: CASSMAPSRGYQETQYF
v_call: TRBV5-1; j_call: TRBJ2-1; d_call: TRBD2; clone_size: medium-sized; cdr3_nt: TGCGCCAGCAGCTTTAGCGGGAGTTCCTACAATGAGCAGTTCTTC; cdr3_aa: CASSFSGSSYNEQFF
v_call: TRBV4-3; j_call: TRBJ2-7; d_call: .; clone_size: many; cdr3_nt: TGCGCCAGCAGCCAAGATTGGGTCGCCTACGAGCAGTACTTC; cdr3_aa: CASSQDWVAYEQYF
v_call: TRBV29-1; j_call: TRBJ1-2; d_call: .; clone_size: many; cdr3_nt: TGCAGCGTTGGGGGCTATGGCTACACCTTC; cdr3_aa: CSVGGYGYTF
v_call: TRBV5-1; j_call: TRBJ1-2; d_call: .; clone_size: many; cdr3_nt: TGCGCCAGCAGCATCGGGACAATGCCTCATGGCTACACCTTC; cdr3_aa: CASSIGTMPHGYTF
v_call: TRBV6-2/TRBV6-3; j_call: TRBJ2-7; d_call: TRBD1; clone_size: many; cdr3_nt: TGTGCCAGCAGGGGGACAGAAAGCTCCTACGAGCAGTACTTC; cdr3_aa: CASRGTESSYEQYF
v_call: TRBV4-2; j_call: TRBJ2-7; d_call: TRBD1; clone_size: many; cdr3_nt: TGTGCCAGCAGCCCCAGGACAGGGACGTCCTACGAGCAGTACTTC; cdr3_aa: CASSPRTGTSYEQYF
v_call: TRBV9; j_call: TRBJ2-3; d_call: .; clone_size: .; cdr3_nt: TGTGCCAGCAGCACCGATAGCGGCCGCACAGATACGCAGTATTTT; cdr3_aa: CASSTDSGRTDTQYF
v_call: TRBV12-3/TRBV12-4; j_call: TRBJ2-3; d_call: TRBD2; clone_size: many; cdr3_nt: TGTGCCAGCAGTTTAATTTCCGGACTAGACGGCACAGATACGCAGTATTTT; cdr3_aa: CASSLISGLDGTDTQYF
v_call: TRBV7-9; j_call: TRBJ2-7; d_call: TRBD2; clone_size: many; cdr3_nt: TGTGCCAGCAGTAAGACTAGCGGGAGCCCCTACGAGCAGTACTTC; cdr3_aa: CASSKTSGSPYEQYF
v_call: TRBV9; j_call: TRBJ2-7; d_call: TRBD1; clone_size: many; cdr3_nt: TGTGCCAGCAGCGTAGGAGACAGGGGATACTACGAGCAGTACTTC; cdr3_aa: CASSVGDRGYYEQYF
v_call: TRBV20-1; j_call: TRBJ1-2; d_call: .; clone_size: few; cdr3_nt: TGCAGTGCTCGCCTACGTCAGGTTTATTATGGCTACACCTTC; cdr3_aa: CSARLRQVYYGYTF
v_call: TRBV5-6; j_call: TRBJ2-1; d_call: .; clone_size: many; cdr3_nt: TGTGCCAGCAGCTCTGGCAGGGTACAGTTCTTC; cdr3_aa: CASSSGRVQFF
v_call: TRBV29-1; j_call: TRBJ2-7; d_call: .; clone_size: many; cdr3_nt: TGCAGCGTTGAAGTGGGGGCGTCATCCTACGAGCAGTACTTC; cdr3_aa: CSVEVGASSYEQYF